This T cell receptor (beta chain) stems from a study of low-dose radiotherapy and immunotherapy resistance in tumors. First-strand cDNA used TRAV- and TRBV-specific primers, covering alpha and beta chains. TCR amplification involved 20 PCR cycles with a constant-region primer and V-primer adapter. TCRdb reprocessed the reads with MiXCR, giving one entry per CDR3 protein. The sample records 64,000 or so distinct CDR3 sequences, less than 35% being singletons. The CDR3 has 16 residues. V lost 3 bases, J lost 5 bases, and 10 bases stayed unmatched. The germline CDR1 and CDR2 sequences are KGHDR and SFDVKD. The time point denotes: before trial treatment. Advanced solid tumors lacking tumor-infiltrating lymphocytes were present in eligible patients.

The sequences come from PBMCs, collected before treatment. The chain carries TRBV24-1 and TRBJ2-7; 9 bases map to TRBD1. The sequence was obtained from a female donor with ovarian cancer. CDR3 amino acids: CATSDHHGTGKDEQYF. The DNA of the CDR3 is TGTGCCACCAGTGATCACCACGGGACAGGGAAGGACGAGCAGTACTTC.